This TCR beta chain was captured in a study of CD8 T cells in Susac syndrome. V gave up 3 bases and J gave up 0 bases; unmatched junction bases: 14. Germline V gives CDR1 SGHAT, CDR2 FQNNGV. This CDR3 is built from 19 residues. After extraction with the RNeasy kit, 0.5 to 1 ug of the RNA was reverse transcribed using random hexamers. TCRdb analysed the immunoSEQ multiplex PCR reads with MiXCR anew, one entry per CDR3 protein. Among just over 300,000 distinct CDR3 sequences listed, around 90% were seen once. The chain carries TRBV11-2 and TRBJ2-3; TRBD2 matches at 8 bases. The TCR originated in a human donor with multiple sclerosis. The sequenced sample was CD4+ T cells from PBMCs. CDR3 DNA sequence: TGTGCCAGCAGCTTTACCAGCGGGGGATATCCTACTAGCACAGATACGCAGTATTTT. Translated, it gives CASSFTSGGYPTSTDTQYF.